The table lists the clone carrying this T cell receptor (beta chain) with many counts. Its antigen is unknown. With 5 bases clipped from V and 5 bases from J, the junction kept 7 bases outside the gene matches. This CDR3 has 15 residues. CDR1 is SEHNR and CDR2 is FQNEAQ in the germline V gene (reference sequence). These data come from a study of CD8 T cells in ankylosing spondylitis. Study-level points and caveats: A TCR beta motif of eight highly homologous variants appeared characteristic of ankylosing spondylitis blood. In ankylosing spondylitis patients, matched synovial fluid reportedly showed significant enrichment of disease-linked clones.

In TCRdb, the 5' RACE reads were re-called with MiXCR into one record per CDR3 protein. The sample yields around 230,000 distinct CDR3 sequences, around 8% seen once. The clonotype was recovered from a female donor with ankylosing spondylitis or in good health (not recorded which). The gene calls are TRBV7-9 and TRBJ2-1, with 9 bases identical to TRBD2. The sample comprised blood, either unsorted or a sorted T cell fraction (not recorded which). Here the CDR3 DNA reads TGTGCCAGCAGCCCCTCTAGCGGGACGAACAATGAGCAGTTCTTC. This translates into CASSPSSGTNNEQFF. Full variable domain (remainder filled in from reference TRBV7-9 and TRBJ2-1): DTGVSQNPRHKITKRGQNVTFRCDPISEHNRLYWYRQTLGQGPEFLTYFQNEAQLEKSRLLSDRFSAERPKGSFSTLEIQRTEQGDSAMYLCASSPSSGTNNEQFFGPGTRLTVL.